A selection of T cell receptor beta chains follows, all from one sample in a study of CD8 T cells in Susac syndrome. In TCRdb, the immunoSEQ multiplex PCR reads were re-called with MiXCR into one record per CDR3 protein. The data contain about 430,000 distinct CDR3 sequences, 75% to 90% of them seen just once; the ten biggest clones take up approximately 0.11%. The sample was CD8+ T cells from PBMCs. The receptors were sampled from a human donor with multiple sclerosis. Each CDR3 is given without its conserved first and last residue. A D gene is named only where the DNA matches it firmly.

NA,TRBV7-6,TRBJ2-2,11,ALEQGNTGELF
TRBD2,TRBV6-1,TRBJ2-5,16,ASSPVAGGPFSGETQY
NA,TRBV6-1,TRBJ1-3,13,ASSEAVADLNTIY
NA,TRBV30,TRBJ2-1,9,AWSRGDEQF
NA,TRBV9,TRBJ2-1,12,ASSVVPSYNEQF
NA,TRBV14,TRBJ1-1,13,ASSHVVGPSPEAF
NA,TRBV6-5,TRBJ2-5,11,ASSPGYQETQY
TRBD2,TRBV28,TRBJ2-1,15,ASSSAPGLAPYNEQF
TRBD1,TRBV19,TRBJ2-7,12,ASTTGQGADEQY
TRBD2,TRBV29-1,TRBJ2-3,9,SVGWEGTQY
TRBD1,TRBV27,TRBJ2-7,13,ASSQGQGFIYEQY
TRBD2,TRBV12-3/TRBV12-4,TRBJ2-1,14,ASSLVGGGVSNEQF
NA,TRBV19,TRBJ1-1,13,ASSSPGGVNTEAF
TRBD1,TRBV6-1,TRBJ2-1,13,ASSETGIFNNEQF
NA,TRBV5-1,TRBJ2-7,18,ASSLGERLGKRLSSYEQY
NA,TRBV6-4,TRBJ1-1,11,ASREQGNGEAF
NA,TRBV10-3,TRBJ1-4,16,AISEVSQQAATNEKLF
NA,TRBV30,TRBJ2-2,11,AWSGTYTGELF
TRBD2,TRBV11-2,TRBJ2-3,15,ASSSPRTSGITDTQY
NA,TRBV28,TRBJ2-2,12,ASSLLTATEELF
TRBD2,TRBV20-1,TRBJ2-7,12,SAPGGGSVYEQY
NA,TRBV13,TRBJ2-4,19,ASSSNLRTGGVVEAKNIQY
TRBD2,TRBV27,TRBJ2-2,12,ASTRGGAVGELF
TRBD1,TRBV29-1,TRBJ1-5,12,SVRQGEGNQPQH
NA,TRBV23-1,TRBJ1-5,13,ASRTGSPSNQPQH
NA,TRBV28,TRBJ1-1,15,ASSLGNDREQNTEAF
TRBD1,TRBV7-9,TRBJ2-7,11,ASSPQGVGEQY
NA,TRBV5-6,TRBJ1-2,13,ASSLRDKYLDGYT
NA,TRBV6-1,TRBJ1-5,11,ASGRVGGQPQH
NA,TRBV27,TRBJ2-1,12,ASSLFQGVGEQF
TRBD1,TRBV30,TRBJ1-2,11,AWGGTANYGYT
TRBD1,TRBV27,TRBJ1-1,16,ASSLSISGQEVNTEAF
NA,TRBV9,TRBJ1-1,11,ASSTSLTTEAF
NA,TRBV10-3,TRBJ1-4,12,AISETGPNEKLF
NA,TRBV2,TRBJ1-1,9,ASKGNTEAF
TRBD1,TRBV7-9,TRBJ1-1,10,ASSQGGREAF
NA,TRBV30,TRBJ2-7,11,AWSVAISYEQY
NA,TRBV11-2,TRBJ2-2,13,ASSPFNSYTGELF
TRBD2,TRBV10-3,TRBJ2-5,15,AISEAVAGGPRETQY
TRBD2,TRBV3-1,TRBJ2-7,13,ASSSSGEASYEQY
TRBD1,TRBV3-1,TRBJ1-1,13,ASSQAGTGSAEAF
NA,TRBV20-1,TRBJ1-1,12,SAYNGQEDTEAF
NA,TRBV11-2,TRBJ2-7,9,ASSSRDEQY
NA,TRBV3-1,TRBJ2-1,13,ASSQAGINNNEQF
NA,TRBV15,TRBJ2-1,12,ATSRGLAGNEQF
NA,TRBV19,TRBJ2-3,13,ASRAALHPTDTQY
TRBD1,TRBV28,TRBJ1-2,13,ASSLRGQFNYGYT
NA,TRBV27,TRBJ1-5,14,ASSLRGGPSNQPQH
TRBD1,TRBV5-1,TRBJ2-7,13,ASSFVPGQQYEQY
NA,TRBV5-1,TRBJ1-3,14,ASSLDRLAAGNTIY
TRBD2,TRBV27,TRBJ2-1,13,ASSPWTSWDNEQF
NA,TRBV28,TRBJ2-1,9,ASSPNDEQF
NA,TRBV27,TRBJ1-5,11,ASSPGLNQPQH
NA,TRBV7-2,TRBJ2-7,12,ASSFVGPLDEQY
NA,TRBV5-1,TRBJ1-5,14,ASSLVRGFHNQPQH
NA,TRBV7-2,TRBJ2-7,12,ASSLQGQYYEQY
NA,TRBV5-6,TRBJ2-7,11,ASSFTGNYEQY
NA,TRBV20-1,TRBJ2-1,11,SARSGTHNEQF
NA,TRBV12-3/TRBV12-4,TRBJ2-3,13,ASSLGTTLTDTQY